Here is one T cell receptor beta chain with its context. The target antigen is unknown. Terminally differentiated effector memory CD45RA+ cells were excluded from the naive CD8 cells, which were CD45RO-negative and positively selected for CCR7. Germline CDR1 reads MNHNY; CDR2 reads SVGAGI (reference sequence). The CDR3 is 15 amino acids. J lost 7 bases, V lost 4 bases, and 11 bases had no gene match. The record originates from a study of shared clonotypes between healthy human individuals. General observations from the study: Shared across a handful of donors were around 4.7% of the naive CD4 clonotypes. Naive subsets, compared against memory subsets, generally had larger estimated richness values.

Genomic DNA (from each subset) was split evenly across several immunoSEQ plates. Method: immunoSEQ multiplex PCR; TCRdb's copy keeps in-frame clones and lacks some. The data contain approximately 810,000 clones, about 91% of them singletons. What was sequenced was naive CD8+ T cells sorted from blood. This rearrangement joins TRBV6-6 to TRBJ2-7; 9 bases fit TRBD1. The TCR sequence derives from a man aged 30 to 39 in good health. Here the CDR3 reads CASSSTGGGSGEQYF. CDR3 in DNA: TGTGCCAGCAGTTCCACAGGGGGCGGTTCGGGAGAGCAGTACTTC.